This T cell receptor (beta chain) was captured by sequencing in a study of cytomegalovirus exposure and HLA in healthy donors (dated by TCRdb to 2016 to 2017). About the study as a whole: An earlier analysis of roughly 630 of the donors reported approximately 290 Gb of sequence data and 117 million unique TCR beta sequences from some 180 million T cells. An early release that covered fewer than 800 HLA-typed donors contained around 300 gigabases of sequencing data and about 93 million unique TCR sequences. Of the approximately 400 genotyped donors, more than 75% were placed in the genetic ancestry cluster associated with self-reported Caucasian donors. The study was designed to test whether signatures of past pathogen exposure could be identified by cataloging public T cell receptors. The study used immunosequencing to profile the T cell repertoires of several hundred subjects and linked those repertoires to cytomegalovirus serostatus. Along with the approximately 620-subject first cohort, a separate validation cohort of over a hundred different subjects was used. To predict cytomegalovirus infection status, the study brought together high-throughput TCR immunosequencing, statistical association of individual TCRs with disease status, and machine learning. A later analysis re-analyzed previously published TCR beta repertoires from about 730 donors and added high-resolution HLA genotyping to study TCR occurrence patterns. In the later analysis, no new phenotypic data were used to find candidate immune exposures; instead, reliance was placed on TCR beta sequences and their occurrence across donors. An earlier analysis of around 580 of the donors used high-throughput TCR beta sequencing to judge whether each TCR beta V gene segment behaved as functional or pseudogenic. Donor age, sex, ethnicity and CMV serostatus were compiled together with the repertoire data. Genome-wide SNP genotypes for about 60% of the roughly 670 donors were used in a later genetic analysis, which treated that subset as a discovery cohort. Every discovery cohort repertoire had been produced on one sequencing platform. HLA typing included class I and class II loci at four-digit resolution. The number of typed donors differed by locus: about 620-630 for A, B, C, DRB1 and DQB1; 500 to 550 for DQA1; 606 for DPA1; and around 450 for DPB1. Roughly five DR-DQ haplotypes were handled as single units for association and clustering because linkage in the cohort was strong. Among 398 genotyped donors of the cohort, an average of about 240,000 unique TCR beta nucleotide sequences was sequenced per donor, of which roughly 18% were non-productive.

From the germline V gene (reference sequence), CDR1 is LNHDA and CDR2 is SQIVND. The CDR3 goes from the cysteine to the phenylalanine over 14 residues. Just CDR3 DNA is preserved here, 42 bases in frame from base 1. V lost 7 bases and J lost 4 bases; the stretch between them is 16 bases long. What the authors observed across the whole study: Several of the top co-occurrence clusters appeared to be linked to parvovirus B19, influenza, CMV and Epstein-Barr virus, according to a later analysis. In a later analysis, the rate of TCR association differed among HLA loci, with DRB1 alleles having the most associated TCRs and HLA-C alleles having the fewest. Assigning TCR associations to individual alleles was difficult when HLA alleles, especially DR and DQ, strongly co-occurred. Approximately 18 rarely observed V segments, including chromosome 9 orphons, were excluded from the earlier analysis of some 590 of the donors because counts were too low. This cohort had only TCR beta chains sequenced, and the lack of alpha or paired-chain data limited which features could be detected. Cytomegalovirus status was reported to be diagnosed by the classifier with high specificity and sensitivity in both the original and validation cohorts. Some IMGT-functional V segments, including TRBV6-2 and TRBV6-3, could not be told apart with the 87-base-pair reads, so those segments were excluded. The authors suggested that the approach could potentially be extended to other disease states and immunological phenotypes. Correlated functional status among segregating V segments might be attributable to linkage disequilibrium, but an unknown experimental factor could not be ruled out. Presence/absence analyses assumed roughly uniform sequencing depth across donors, an assumption that may not hold. For the cohort, immune exposure information was limited to CMV serostatus. A further reported finding was that TCR beta sequences accurately predicted the HLA-A and HLA-B alleles for most subjects in the first cohort. Compared with the 666-donor mean, donors in an Asian-associated ancestry cluster had fewer N-insertions in productive TCRs, according to a later genetic analysis. A cluster of highly shared sequence variants was judged likely to be a technical artifact of the sequencing pipeline. According to a later analysis, most CMV-associated TCR beta chains appeared to be HLA-restricted, and the HLA associations seemed to be driven largely by CMV exposure. The study gave a list of more than 150 TCR beta chains associated with cytomegalovirus. In vitro tests confirmed that three of the cytomegalovirus-associated TCR beta chains recognize cytomegalovirus antigens. Most TCR sequences were observed very rarely across donors, whereas some public TCRs were present in many individuals. In an earlier analysis of some 500 of the donors, most TCR beta V segments were observed in productive rearrangements about 87% or about 30% of the time, broadly matching IMGT annotations. Because HLA typing was unavailable for some donors at each locus, only the typed subset was used in association tests. A later analysis found that HLA-associated TCR beta chains were more clonally expanded and had lower generation probabilities than equally common non-associated chains. In a later genetic analysis, a missense DCLRE1C variant was associated with V-gene and J-gene trimming of TCR beta chains, and the association was replicated in an independent cohort. At a false discovery rate of 0.05, a later analysis linked 15,000 to 20,000 TCR beta sequences to specific HLA alleles.

With regard to this clone: It has no known antigen specificity. Per-base quality was not reported, and no clone a single base away is much larger than it.

The library was prepared using the immunoSEQ multiplex PCR assay. A mixture of 60 forward primers for TCR Vbeta segments and 13 reverse primers for TCR Jbeta segments was used in the multiplex PCR. A multiplex PCR assay on genomic DNA amplified the CDR3 region of rearranged TCR beta genes. On the Illumina HiSeq System, the amplified TCR beta libraries were sequenced as 87-base-pair reads. The source study handled its data this way. In a later analysis, tens of millions of unique TCR beta chains were counted across the 666 repertoires, and around 10 million of these chains were shared by at least two donors. A nearest-neighbor algorithm error-corrected the raw reads and collapsed the reads into unique sequences, merging closely related sequences to remove PCR and sequencing errors. To assign V, D and J gene segments, CDR3 sequences were aligned to IMGT reference sequences. For a sequence to be retained, at least a six-nucleotide match to both a V gene segment and a J gene segment was required. Rearrangements were called productive when the CDR3 lacked stop codons and stayed in frame with V and J; all others were non-productive. Following IMGT convention, CDR3 was defined as the stretch from the second conserved V-encoded cysteine to the conserved J-encoded phenylalanine. The earlier analysis of 550 to 650 of the donors excluded any sequence lacking an unambiguous match to a single V gene segment. In an earlier analysis of approximately 590 of the donors, V segments were called functional above 56.7% productive rearrangements and were called segregating when the between-donor standard deviation exceeded 5%. To diagnose cytomegalovirus status from the catalog of TCR beta chain sequences, a statistical classification framework was built. A later analysis assigned V and J genes by comparing TCR nucleotide sequences with IMGT/GENE-DB human TR gene sequences. A later analysis assigned CDR3 sequences and most-parsimonious VDJ recombination scenarios with the TCRdist pipeline. A later analysis defined each TCR beta chain by its CDR3 amino acid sequence plus V-gene family, and excluded reads lacking a unique V-gene family. In a later analysis, 500 to 700 highly shared, low-generation-probability nucleotide sequences were removed to address suspected cross-contamination and a sequencing artifact. In a later analysis, a clonal expansion index was calculated for each public chain from normalized within-repertoire ranks of inferred template counts. Generation probabilities in a later analysis came from a VDJ recombination model fitted to out-of-frame rearrangements, and those results were checked against IGoR. In a later analysis, TCR-TCR, TCR-HLA and TCR-CMV co-occurrence was scored with hypergeometric tests, and a repertoire-size bias correction was applied to TCR pairs. In a later analysis, false discovery rates were estimated by permuting HLA or CMV assignments 20 times. In a later analysis, co-occurring TCRs were grouped using DBSCAN, with TCRdist sequence similarity added in when clustering inside HLA-allele-positive subsets. Repertoires with fewer than 30,000 or more than 120,000 public chains, plus five repertoires with anomalous nucleotide sharing, were excluded from co-occurrence clustering. TCRdb mirrors the immuneACCESS table, restricted to in-frame sequences. Some clones are absent from its copies; in checked studies, under half trace to an unresolved V gene, and the reason for the others is unknown. From that table come the V and J calls and clone size; the DNA was used to work out D and trimming. The sample table shows 100,000 to 150,000 clones, and 75% to 85% are seen once. 2% to 3% of the sample lies in the top ten.

In total, 630 or so healthy bone marrow donors made up the cohort. At the time of sampling, all cohort members were nominally healthy, though unrecorded immune exposures were likely present. The donor was CMV seronegative and belonged to the group of around 350 seronegative cohort members. A peripheral blood sample was provided by each donor, and peripheral blood mononuclear cells were used for TCR beta sequencing. The Qiagen DNeasy Blood Extraction Kit was used to extract genomic DNA from the blood cell samples. Material for sequencing was PBMCs. The chain uses TRBV19 and TRBJ1-1; perhaps TRBD1 is the D gene, with 5 bases matching. The TCR sequence derives from a man over 45 in good health and CMV-seronegative. CDR3 region: CASTPGGRGTEAFF. The bases read TGTGCCAGTACACCGGGGGGGAGGGGCACTGAAGCTTTCTTT.